This T cell receptor (beta chain) was observed in a study of beta chain features in type 1 diabetes. General observations from the study: Within each of all four CD4+ subsets, Type 1 diabetes patients had TCRB CDR3s that were moderately but significantly shorter.

Worth noting for this clone: The antigen remains undetermined.

Isolated RNA was reverse transcribed in full, so expressed TCRB transcripts were sequenced. The protocol was immunoSEQ multiplex PCR, while the TCRdb copy is restricted to in-frame clones and leaves out a portion. The sample lists hundreds of thousands of clones, under 13% occurring once. Trimming removed 10 bases from V and 6 bases from J; junction bases left unmatched: 15. CDR3 size: 14 residues. CDR1 is MNHEY and CDR2 is SVGAGI in the germline V gene. Input material: naive CD4+ T cells from blood. The chain is built from TRBV6-5 and TRBJ2-7; 7 bases are shared with TRBD1. The TCR comes from a man younger than 45 with type 1 diabetes. Here the CDR3 reads CATETGTAQGEQYF. CDR3 in DNA: TGTGCCACTGAAACCGGGACAGCTCAGGGCGAGCAGTACTTC.